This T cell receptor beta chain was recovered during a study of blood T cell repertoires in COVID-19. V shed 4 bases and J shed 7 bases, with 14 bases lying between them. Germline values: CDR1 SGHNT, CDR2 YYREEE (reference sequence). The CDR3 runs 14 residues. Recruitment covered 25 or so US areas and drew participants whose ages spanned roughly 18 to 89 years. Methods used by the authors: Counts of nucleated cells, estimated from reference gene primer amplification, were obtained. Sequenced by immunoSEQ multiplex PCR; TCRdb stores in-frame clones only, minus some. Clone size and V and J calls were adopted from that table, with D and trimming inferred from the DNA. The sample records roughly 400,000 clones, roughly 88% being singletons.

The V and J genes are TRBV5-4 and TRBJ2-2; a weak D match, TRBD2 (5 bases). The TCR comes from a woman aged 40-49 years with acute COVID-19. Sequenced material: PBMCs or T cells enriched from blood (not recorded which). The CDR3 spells CASSIGPGGGELFF. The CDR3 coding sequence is TGTGCCAGCAGCATCGGGCCCGGAGGCGGGGAGCTGTTTTTT.